A selection of T cell receptor beta chains follows, all from one sample in a study of cytomegalovirus exposure and HLA in healthy donors. The assay was immunoSEQ multiplex PCR, and TCRdb's table has in-frame clones only and misses some. The sample shows about 120,000 clones, around 69% of them seen only once. Input material: PBMCs. These receptors were collected from a woman aged 40 to 55 in good health and CMV-seropositive. Each CDR3 is given with its conserved first and last residue. The order of the fields is D gene, CDR3 length, J gene, clone size, V gene, CDR3 protein, CDR3 DNA. The D gene is left open where the match is weak. Some rows have no size entry. The others give once, few or many, or a class for an expanded clone.

d_call: TRBD2
cdr3_length: 15
j_call: TRBJ2-4
clone_size: NA
v_call: TRBV7-2
cdr3_aa: CASSLWGLAPNIQYF
cdr3_nt: TGTGCCAGCAGCTTATGGGGACTAGCTCCAAACATTCAGTACTTC

d_call: TRBD1
cdr3_length: 15
j_call: TRBJ2-2
clone_size: NA
v_call: TRBV19
cdr3_aa: CASRIRTGGSGELFF
cdr3_nt: TGTGCCAGTAGGATCAGGACAGGGGGATCCGGGGAGCTGTTTTTT

d_call: TRBD1
cdr3_length: 15
j_call: TRBJ2-3
clone_size: NA
v_call: TRBV7-3
cdr3_aa: CASSLGQASTDTQYF
cdr3_nt: TGTGCCAGCAGCTTAGGACAGGCGAGCACAGATACGCAGTATTTT

d_call: TRBD1
cdr3_length: 15
j_call: TRBJ1-2
clone_size: NA
v_call: TRBV18
cdr3_aa: CASSLGQGVVYGYTF
cdr3_nt: TGTGCCAGCTCACTCGGACAGGGGGTGGTCTATGGCTACACCTTC

d_call: TRBD2
cdr3_length: 15
j_call: TRBJ2-1
clone_size: NA
v_call: TRBV10-3
cdr3_aa: CAISPRGGTENEQFF
cdr3_nt: TGTGCCATCAGCCCCCGCGGGGGAACAGAAAATGAGCAGTTCTTC

d_call: TRBD1
cdr3_length: 15
j_call: TRBJ1-6
clone_size: NA
v_call: TRBV7-2
cdr3_aa: CASSRQGAPNSPLHF
cdr3_nt: TGTGCCAGCAGCCGACAGGGGGCGCCCAATTCACCCCTCCACTTT

d_call: NA
cdr3_length: 15
j_call: TRBJ1-3
clone_size: NA
v_call: TRBV7-2
cdr3_aa: CASSQTLSSGNTIYF
cdr3_nt: TGTGCCAGCAGCCAAACATTAAGCTCTGGAAACACCATATATTTT

d_call: NA
cdr3_length: 16
j_call: TRBJ1-2
clone_size: NA
v_call: TRBV7-9
cdr3_aa: CASSLTSGDRLFGYTF
cdr3_nt: TGTGCCAGCAGCTTAACCAGCGGGGACCGCCTTTTTGGCTACACCTTC

d_call: TRBD1
cdr3_length: 13
j_call: TRBJ1-2
clone_size: once
v_call: TRBV6-1
cdr3_aa: CASRDGTGYGYTF
cdr3_nt: TGTGCCAGCAGGGACGGGACAGGGTACGGCTACACCTTC

d_call: NA
cdr3_length: 16
j_call: TRBJ2-1
clone_size: NA
v_call: TRBV4-2
cdr3_aa: CASSQEFRQGGHEQFF
cdr3_nt: TGTGCCAGCAGCCAAGAATTTAGGCAGGGGGGTCATGAGCAGTTCTTC

d_call: TRBD1
cdr3_length: 11
j_call: TRBJ1-1
clone_size: NA
v_call: TRBV25-1
cdr3_aa: CASGQGTEAFF
cdr3_nt: TGTGCCAGCGGACAGGGAACTGAAGCTTTCTTT

d_call: NA
cdr3_length: 11
j_call: TRBJ1-5
clone_size: NA
v_call: TRBV2
cdr3_aa: CASSSGEPQHF
cdr3_nt: TGTGCCAGCAGTAGCGGGGAGCCCCAGCATTTT

d_call: NA
cdr3_length: 15
j_call: TRBJ2-1
clone_size: few
v_call: TRBV4-3
cdr3_aa: CASSQIGLAYNEQFF
cdr3_nt: TGCGCCAGCAGCCAGATAGGACTTGCCTACAATGAGCAGTTCTTC

d_call: TRBD1
cdr3_length: 15
j_call: TRBJ2-7
clone_size: NA
v_call: TRBV6-5
cdr3_aa: CASSYSRTGGREQYF
cdr3_nt: TGTGCCAGCAGTTACTCGCGTACAGGGGGCCGCGAGCAGTACTTC

d_call: TRBD1
cdr3_length: 13
j_call: TRBJ1-4
clone_size: NA
v_call: TRBV10-3
cdr3_aa: CAIRTGEREKLFF
cdr3_nt: TGTGCCATCAGGACAGGGGAAAGGGAAAAACTGTTTTTT

d_call: NA
cdr3_length: 14
j_call: TRBJ2-5
clone_size: NA
v_call: TRBV5-5
cdr3_aa: CASSLLRGQETQYF
cdr3_nt: TGTGCCAGCAGCCTCCTCAGGGGACAAGAGACCCAGTACTTC

d_call: NA
cdr3_length: 11
j_call: TRBJ1-6
clone_size: NA
v_call: TRBV6-1
cdr3_aa: CASSEGQPLHF
cdr3_nt: TGTGCCAGCAGTGAAGGGCAGCCCCTCCACTTT

d_call: TRBD1
cdr3_length: 16
j_call: TRBJ2-7
clone_size: NA
v_call: TRBV5-1
cdr3_aa: CASTRAPGQGTYEQYF
cdr3_nt: TGCGCCAGCACCCGAGCCCCGGGACAGGGTACTTACGAGCAGTACTTC

d_call: NA
cdr3_length: 13
j_call: TRBJ2-5
clone_size: NA
v_call: TRBV7-3
cdr3_aa: CASSPLAAETQYF
cdr3_nt: TGTGCCAGCAGTCCGCTCGCCGCGGAGACCCAGTACTTC

d_call: NA
cdr3_length: 15
j_call: TRBJ2-6
clone_size: NA
v_call: TRBV15
cdr3_aa: CATSRVNSGANVLTF
cdr3_nt: TGTGCCACCAGCAGAGTAAACTCTGGGGCCAACGTCCTGACTTTC

d_call: TRBD1
cdr3_length: 17
j_call: TRBJ2-7
clone_size: NA
v_call: TRBV18
cdr3_aa: CASSPPATGPVSYEQYF
cdr3_nt: TGTGCCAGCTCACCACCGGCGACAGGGCCGGTTTCCTACGAGCAGTACTTC

d_call: TRBD1
cdr3_length: 15
j_call: TRBJ2-5
clone_size: NA
v_call: TRBV19
cdr3_aa: CASSPKGARGETQYF
cdr3_nt: TGTGCCAGTAGTCCGAAGGGGGCGCGAGGAGAGACCCAGTACTTC

d_call: TRBD2
cdr3_length: 19
j_call: TRBJ2-5
clone_size: NA
v_call: TRBV4-1
cdr3_aa: CASSRGSTGGASAKETQYF
cdr3_nt: TGCGCCAGCAGCCGGGGATCCACGGGGGGGGCTAGCGCAAAAGAGACCCAGTACTTC

d_call: NA
cdr3_length: 13
j_call: TRBJ2-3
clone_size: NA
v_call: TRBV6-5
cdr3_aa: CASRLISTDTQYF
cdr3_nt: TGTGCCAGCAGACTAATTAGCACAGATACGCAGTATTTT

d_call: NA
cdr3_length: 16
j_call: TRBJ2-5
clone_size: NA
v_call: TRBV2
cdr3_aa: CASADARDNPFETQYF
cdr3_nt: TGTGCCAGCGCCGACGCCCGGGACAACCCCTTTGAGACCCAGTACTTC

d_call: NA
cdr3_length: 15
j_call: TRBJ1-2
clone_size: NA
v_call: TRBV7-3
cdr3_aa: CASSDQGGPDYGYTF
cdr3_nt: TGTGCCAGCAGCGACCAAGGGGGTCCCGACTATGGCTACACCTTC

d_call: NA
cdr3_length: 16
j_call: TRBJ1-2
clone_size: NA
v_call: TRBV29-1
cdr3_aa: CSVEVFRGTPNYGYTF
cdr3_nt: TGCAGCGTTGAGGTCTTCCGGGGGACCCCTAACTATGGCTACACCTTC

d_call: NA
cdr3_length: 13
j_call: TRBJ2-2
clone_size: NA
v_call: TRBV4-1
cdr3_aa: CASSPGSTGELFF
cdr3_nt: TGCGCCAGCAGCCCCGGGAGCACCGGGGAGCTGTTTTTT

d_call: NA
cdr3_length: 14
j_call: TRBJ1-1
clone_size: NA
v_call: TRBV11-2
cdr3_aa: CASRSSPGETEAFF
cdr3_nt: TGTGCCAGCAGGTCGAGCCCAGGGGAAACTGAAGCTTTCTTT

d_call: NA
cdr3_length: 14
j_call: TRBJ1-2
clone_size: few
v_call: TRBV5-1
cdr3_aa: CASSSGTPNYGYTF
cdr3_nt: TGCGCCAGCAGCTCGGGGACACCGAACTATGGCTACACCTTC

d_call: NA
cdr3_length: 11
j_call: TRBJ1-2
clone_size: few
v_call: TRBV29-1
cdr3_aa: CSVAGFYGYTF
cdr3_nt: TGCAGCGTTGCAGGGTTTTATGGCTACACCTTC

d_call: TRBD2
cdr3_length: 14
j_call: TRBJ2-7
clone_size: NA
v_call: TRBV13
cdr3_aa: CASSSSGSSYEQYF
cdr3_nt: TGTGCCAGCAGCTCTAGCGGTAGCTCCTACGAGCAGTACTTC

d_call: NA
cdr3_length: 13
j_call: TRBJ1-2
clone_size: NA
v_call: TRBV7-3
cdr3_aa: CASRSTGGSGYTF
cdr3_nt: TGTGCCAGCAGAAGTACTGGGGGCTCTGGCTACACCTTC

d_call: NA
cdr3_length: 12
j_call: TRBJ1-2
clone_size: NA
v_call: TRBV6-5
cdr3_aa: CASRVPSGEHTF
cdr3_nt: TGTGCCAGCAGAGTTCCTTCAGGGGAGCACACCTTC

d_call: NA
cdr3_length: 18
j_call: TRBJ1-3
clone_size: NA
v_call: TRBV5-1
cdr3_aa: CASSPNPTGPDSGNTIYF
cdr3_nt: TGCGCCAGCAGCCCCAACCCAACAGGGCCCGACTCTGGAAACACCATATATTTT

d_call: TRBD1
cdr3_length: 17
j_call: TRBJ1-4
clone_size: NA
v_call: TRBV2
cdr3_aa: CASSDIGGGFANEKLFF
cdr3_nt: TGTGCCAGCAGTGATATAGGGGGCGGCTTTGCTAATGAAAAACTGTTTTTT

d_call: TRBD1
cdr3_length: 16
j_call: TRBJ1-6
clone_size: NA
v_call: TRBV5-4
cdr3_aa: CASSFNRGRDNSPLHF
cdr3_nt: TGTGCCAGCAGCTTTAACAGGGGGCGGGATAATTCACCCCTCCACTTT

d_call: NA
cdr3_length: 15
j_call: TRBJ2-1
clone_size: NA
v_call: TRBV7-7
cdr3_aa: CASSPGGSRFNEQFF
cdr3_nt: TGTGCTAGCAGCCCGGGTGGCTCGAGGTTCAATGAGCAGTTCTTC

d_call: TRBD2
cdr3_length: 15
j_call: TRBJ2-3
clone_size: NA
v_call: TRBV7-3
cdr3_aa: CASSPSGGGAATQYF
cdr3_nt: TGTGCCAGCAGCCCCTCCGGCGGGGGGGCCGCTACGCAGTATTTT

d_call: TRBD1
cdr3_length: 14
j_call: TRBJ2-7
clone_size: NA
v_call: TRBV27
cdr3_aa: CASSFGTGGDEQYF
cdr3_nt: TGTGCCAGCAGTTTCGGGACAGGGGGTGACGAGCAGTACTTC

d_call: TRBD1
cdr3_length: 15
j_call: TRBJ1-2
clone_size: NA
v_call: TRBV5-1
cdr3_aa: CASSLTGTGNYGYTF
cdr3_nt: TGCGCCAGCAGCTTGACCGGGACAGGGAACTATGGCTACACCTTC

d_call: TRBD1
cdr3_length: 14
j_call: TRBJ2-3
clone_size: NA
v_call: TRBV9
cdr3_aa: CASSRDSSTDTQYF
cdr3_nt: TGTGCCAGCAGCCGGGACAGCAGCACAGATACGCAGTATTTT

d_call: NA
cdr3_length: 14
j_call: TRBJ2-7
clone_size: NA
v_call: TRBV5-1
cdr3_aa: CASSLGQDPYEQYF
cdr3_nt: TGCGCCAGCAGCTTAGGTCAGGATCCCTACGAGCAGTACTTC

d_call: NA
cdr3_length: 13
j_call: TRBJ1-4
clone_size: few
v_call: TRBV5-1
cdr3_aa: CATRAGESEKLFF
cdr3_nt: TGCGCCACCAGGGCAGGGGAGAGTGAAAAACTGTTTTTT

d_call: TRBD2
cdr3_length: 16
j_call: TRBJ2-1
clone_size: NA
v_call: TRBV7-6
cdr3_aa: CASSLEAGTSYNEQFF
cdr3_nt: TGTGCCAGCAGCTTAGAAGCGGGGACCTCCTACAATGAGCAGTTCTTC

d_call: NA
cdr3_length: 13
j_call: TRBJ1-3
clone_size: NA
v_call: TRBV29-1
cdr3_aa: CSVESGIRNTIYF
cdr3_nt: TGCAGCGTTGAATCAGGGATTAGAAACACCATATATTTT

d_call: TRBD1
cdr3_length: 15
j_call: TRBJ1-2
clone_size: NA
v_call: TRBV6-5
cdr3_aa: CASSYQGAENYGYTF
cdr3_nt: TGTGCCAGCAGTTACCAGGGGGCTGAGAACTATGGCTACACCTTC

d_call: NA
cdr3_length: 13
j_call: TRBJ1-5
clone_size: NA
v_call: TRBV5-6
cdr3_aa: CASSFTGNQPQHF
cdr3_nt: TGTGCCAGCAGCTTTACAGGCAATCAGCCCCAGCATTTT

d_call: TRBD1
cdr3_length: 16
j_call: TRBJ2-2
clone_size: NA
v_call: TRBV7-2
cdr3_aa: CASSWLGGRVTGELFF
cdr3_nt: TGTGCCAGCAGCTGGCTAGGGGGCCGGGTCACCGGGGAGCTGTTTTTT

d_call: TRBD2
cdr3_length: 15
j_call: TRBJ2-1
clone_size: many
v_call: TRBV10-3
cdr3_aa: CAISPGLEAWNEQFF
cdr3_nt: TGTGCCATCAGCCCGGGACTAGAGGCTTGGAATGAGCAGTTCTTC

d_call: NA
cdr3_length: 11
j_call: TRBJ2-5
clone_size: NA
v_call: TRBV12-5
cdr3_aa: CASGFMETQYF
cdr3_nt: TGTGCTAGTGGTTTCATGGAGACCCAGTACTTC